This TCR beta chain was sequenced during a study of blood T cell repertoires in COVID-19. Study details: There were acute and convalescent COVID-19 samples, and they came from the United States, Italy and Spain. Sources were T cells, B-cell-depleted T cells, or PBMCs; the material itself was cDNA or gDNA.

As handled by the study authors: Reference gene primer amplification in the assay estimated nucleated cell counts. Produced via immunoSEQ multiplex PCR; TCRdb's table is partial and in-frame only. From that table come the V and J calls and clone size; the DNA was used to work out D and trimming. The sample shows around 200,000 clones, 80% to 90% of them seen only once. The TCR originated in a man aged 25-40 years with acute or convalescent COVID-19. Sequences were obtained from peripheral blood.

In DNA, the CDR3 is TGTGCCAGCGCCACGCGGACATGGAACACTGAAGCTTTCTTT. It specifies CASATRTWNTEAFF. This chain joins TRBV5-6 and TRBJ1-1; weak D call: TRBD1 (5 bases). This CDR3 comprises 14 residues. V gave up 7 bases and J gave up 1 base, with 14 bases separating them. Per germline, CDR1 SGHDT and CDR2 YYEEEE. Based on the CDR3 plus reference TRBV5-6 and TRBJ1-1, the full variable domain is DAGVTQSPTHLIKTRGQQVTLRCSPKSGHDTVSWYQQALGQGPQFIFQYYEEEERQRGNFPDRFSGHQFPNYSSELNVNALLLGDSALYLCASATRTWNTEAFFGQGTRLTVV.